This T cell receptor beta chain was documented in a study of PD-1 blockade in classical Hodgkin lymphoma. No patient escaped relapse after autologous stem cell transplantation, and brentuximab vedotin exposure varied. Measured with immunoSEQ multiplex PCR; TCRdb has only the in-frame clones, and not every one. The table includes about 34,000 clones, 76% detected once. Only one count was recorded for this clone. Germline V lookup: CDR1 MNHEY, CDR2 SVGAGI. The CDR3 has 15 residues. The ends were cut back, 2 bases at V and 7 bases at J, with 14 bases in the middle. The clonotype was recovered from a human donor with classical Hodgkin lymphoma. This chain joins TRBV6-5 and TRBJ1-4; possibly TRBD1 for D (6 bases). The input for sequencing was peripheral blood mononuclear cells (PBMCs), taken before the second cycle of nivolumab. The CDR3 bases are TGTGCCAGCAGTTACGGCCCCGGGGGCGGTGAAAAACTGTTTTTT. Translation: CASSYGPGGGEKLFF.